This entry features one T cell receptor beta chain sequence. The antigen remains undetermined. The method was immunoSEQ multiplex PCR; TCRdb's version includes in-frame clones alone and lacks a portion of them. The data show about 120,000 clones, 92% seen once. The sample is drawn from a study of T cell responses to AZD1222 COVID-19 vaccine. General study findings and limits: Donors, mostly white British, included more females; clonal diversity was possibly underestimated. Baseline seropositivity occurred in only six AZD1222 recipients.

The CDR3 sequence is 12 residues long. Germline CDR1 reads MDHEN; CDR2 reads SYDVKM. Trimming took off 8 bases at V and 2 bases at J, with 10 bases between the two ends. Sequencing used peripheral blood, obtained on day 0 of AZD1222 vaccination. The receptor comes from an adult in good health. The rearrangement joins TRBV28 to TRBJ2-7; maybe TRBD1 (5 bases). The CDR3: CASSEDTYEQYF. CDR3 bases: TGTGCCAGCTCTGAGGACACCTACGAGCAGTACTTC.